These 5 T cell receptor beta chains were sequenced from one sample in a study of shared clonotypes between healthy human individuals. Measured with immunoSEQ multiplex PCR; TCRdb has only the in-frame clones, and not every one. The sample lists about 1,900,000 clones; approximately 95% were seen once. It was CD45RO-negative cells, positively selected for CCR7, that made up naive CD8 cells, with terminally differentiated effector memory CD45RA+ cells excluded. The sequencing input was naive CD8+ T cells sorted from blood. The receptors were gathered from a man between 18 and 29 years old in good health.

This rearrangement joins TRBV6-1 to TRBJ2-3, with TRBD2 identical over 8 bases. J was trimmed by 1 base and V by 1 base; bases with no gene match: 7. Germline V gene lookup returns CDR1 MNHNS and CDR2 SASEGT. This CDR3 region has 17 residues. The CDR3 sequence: CASSEGTSGGGTDTQYF. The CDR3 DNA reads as TGTGCCAGCAGTGAAGGGACAAGCGGGGGAGGCACAGATACGCAGTATTTT.

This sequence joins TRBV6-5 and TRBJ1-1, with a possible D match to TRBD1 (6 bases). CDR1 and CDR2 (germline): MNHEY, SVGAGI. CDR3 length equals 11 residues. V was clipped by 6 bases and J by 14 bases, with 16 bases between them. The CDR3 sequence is CASRIQGDTFF. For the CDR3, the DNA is TGTGCCAGCAGAATACAGGGAGATACCTTCTTT.

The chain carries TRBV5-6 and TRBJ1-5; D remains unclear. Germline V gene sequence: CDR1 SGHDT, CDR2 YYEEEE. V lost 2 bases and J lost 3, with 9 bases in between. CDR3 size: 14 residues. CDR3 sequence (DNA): TGTGCCAGCAGCTTATGGCAGATCAATCAGCCCCAGCATTTT. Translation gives CASSLWQINQPQHF.

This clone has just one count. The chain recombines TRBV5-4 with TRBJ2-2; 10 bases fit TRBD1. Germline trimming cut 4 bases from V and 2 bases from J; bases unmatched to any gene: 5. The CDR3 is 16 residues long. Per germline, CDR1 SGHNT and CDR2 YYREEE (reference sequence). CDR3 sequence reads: CASSLGTGANTGELFF. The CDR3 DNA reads TGTGCCAGCAGCCTAGGGACAGGGGCCAACACCGGGGAGCTGTTTTTT.

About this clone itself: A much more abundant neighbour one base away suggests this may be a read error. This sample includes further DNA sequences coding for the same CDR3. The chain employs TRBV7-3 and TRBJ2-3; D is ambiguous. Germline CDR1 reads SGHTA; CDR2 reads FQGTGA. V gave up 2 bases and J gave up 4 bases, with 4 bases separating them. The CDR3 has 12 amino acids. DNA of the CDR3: TGTGCCAGCAGCTTAGGCGCAGATACGCAGTATTTT. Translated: CASSLGADTQYF.